Listed here are 25 T cell receptor beta chains from one sample, sequenced in a study of T-cell reconstitution after alpha-beta-depleted transplantation in children. Unique molecular identifiers were built into the TCRbeta library. TCRdb passed the PCR reads through MiXCR, listing each CDR3 protein once. The table has a few hundred thousand distinct CDR3 sequences, over 9.5% seen once. The material sequenced was PBMCs from the stem cell graft donor, taken from the stem cell graft. These receptors were obtained from a human donor who donated a stem cell graft to a child with SCID.

This clonotype was seen many times. The chain combines TRBV29-1 with TRBJ2-7, with a possible D match to TRBD2 (6 bases). Trimming shortened V by 4 bases and J by 3 bases, and 10 bases separated the two germline ends. The germline CDR1 and CDR2 sequences are SQVTM and ANQGSEA. The CDR3 runs to 12 residues. The CDR3 spells CSVVVGGYEQYF. The CDR3 coding sequence is TGCAGCGTTGTTGTGGGGGGCTACGAGCAGTACTTC.

This clonotype was found many times. The V gene is TRBV28, the J gene TRBJ1-2; 7 bases line up with TRBD1. The CDR3 length is 12 residues. Germline values: CDR1 MDHEN, CDR2 SYDVKM. The V and J ends lost 5 bases and 4 bases, in that order; junction bases with no gene match: 1. This CDR3 reads CASSRQGYGYTF. The CDR3 nucleotides are TGTGCCAGCAGTCGACAGGGCTATGGCTACACCTTC.

The sample holds a few counts of this clonotype. The chain has TRBV20-1 and TRBJ1-6; D might be TRBD1 (5 bases). Germline V gene sequence: CDR1 DFQATT, CDR2 SNEGSKA (reference sequence). V dropped 3 bases and J dropped 7 bases, with 16 bases sitting between them. This CDR3 region has 15 residues. As DNA, the CDR3 is TGCAGTGCTAGGCGCTCCGGGGCAGGGAATTCACCCCTCCACTTT. Protein: CSARRSGAGNSPLHF.

This clonotype was counted many times. The genes are TRBV12-3 or TRBV12-4 and TRBJ1-1, with a weak D call TRBD1 (5 bases). Trimming took 5 bases from V and 7 from J, leaving 20 bases between them. This CDR3 contains 15 residues. In nucleotides, the CDR3 is TGTGCCAGCAGTCTCCATATGGGGGGATCGGATGAAGCTTTCTTT. Its protein product is CASSLHMGGSDEAFF.

This clonotype occurred a few times. V is TRBV18 and J is TRBJ2-1; 8 bases agree with TRBD1. V gave up 3 bases and J gave up 15 bases; unmatched junction bases: 16. The germline CDR1 and CDR2 sequences are KGHSH and LQKENI. The length of the CDR3 is 15 residues. CDR3 loop: CASSPAAGGLSITFF. CDR3 nucleotides: TGTGCCAGCTCACCCGCGGCAGGGGGCCTTAGTATTACGTTCTTC.

This clonotype has a count of ten or more. The chain is built from TRBV7-9 and TRBJ1-5, with unresolved D. CDR1 is SEHNR, CDR2 FQNEAQ, per germline (reference sequence). CDR3 size: 12 residues. Trimming stripped 3 bases from V and 5 bases from J, with 5 bases between. CDR3 DNA sequence: TGTGCCAGCAGCTTCCCGGATCAGCCCCAGCATTTT. As protein: CASSFPDQPQHF.

This clonotype came up many times. The chain is built from TRBV7-3 and TRBJ2-1; D is tentatively TRBD1 or TRBD2 (7 bases each). Per germline, CDR1 SGHTA and CDR2 FQGTGA. V was shortened by 6 bases and J by 8 bases, with 20 bases between the two germline ends. CDR3 length equals 15 residues. The CDR3 region is CASRPTSAQGDEQFF. CDR3 sequence (DNA): TGTGCCAGCAGACCTACTAGCGCGCAGGGGGATGAGCAGTTCTTC.

This clonotype was seen many times. The chain recombines TRBV5-5 with TRBJ2-3; D ambiguous. The CDR3 is 11 residues long. Trimming pared 7 bases from V and 6 bases from J, leaving 9 bases between. Germline V CDR1 and CDR2: SGHKS, YYEKEE (reference sequence). The CDR3 DNA reads as TGTGCCAGCGCCTTAGGGGATACGCAGTATTTT. It translates to CASALGDTQYF.

This clonotype was seen many times. This chain connects TRBV11-1 to TRBJ2-1; 10 nucleotides align to TRBD1. The CDR3 extends over 15 amino acids. Germline V lookup: CDR1 SGHAT, CDR2 FQDESV (reference sequence). The J segment lost 6 bases and the V segment lost 5 bases, leaving 7 bases of the junction unmatched. CDR3 amino acids: CASSRGQGFINEQFF. For the CDR3, the DNA is TGTGCCAGCAGCCGGGGACAGGGGTTCATCAATGAGCAGTTCTTC.

In its sample, this clonotype was seen many times. The chain links TRBV28 to TRBJ1-1; D unresolved. Germline V gene data show CDR1 as MDHEN and CDR2 as SYDVKM. This CDR3 contains 13 residues. Trimming took off 2 bases at V and 4 bases at J, with 8 bases between the two ends. The DNA of the CDR3 is TGTGCCAGCAGTTTAAGGGTACCCACTGAAGCTTTCTTT. This sequence encodes CASSLRVPTEAFF.

The J gene is TRBJ2-1, the V gene TRBV7-2; TRBD2 matches at 7 bases. V shed 5 bases and J 1 base; nucleotides not matched to a gene: 8. The CDR3 consists of 16 residues. Germline V gene data show CDR1 as SGHTA and CDR2 as FQGNSA. CDR3 protein: CASSLIAGLSYNEQFF. DNA for the CDR3: TGTGCCAGCAGCCTCATAGCGGGCCTTTCCTACAATGAGCAGTTCTTC.

As for this clonotype: The junction differs from germline at one of its ends, possibly a read error. This chain uses TRBV5-1 with TRBJ2-1; either TRBD1 or TRBD2 may supply D (5 bases each). This CDR3 is built from 14 residues. In germline, CDR1 is SGHRS, CDR2 YFSETQ. This CDR3 reads CASMLGDSYNEQFF. The CDR3 bases are TGCGCAAGCATGTTGGGGGATTCCTACAATGAGCAGTTCTTC.

This clonotype was counted ten times or more. The chain joins TRBV5-5 to TRBJ1-1; weak D call: TRBD1 (5 bases). This CDR3 region has 14 residues. CDR1 is SGHKS, CDR2 YYEKEE, per germline (reference sequence). V lost 5 bases and J 4 bases, leaving 15 bases between the germline ends. As DNA, the CDR3 is TGTGCCAGCAGGCAGGGTGGTGGTGGCACTGAAGCTTTCTTT. This sequence encodes CASRQGGGGTEAFF.

The sample holds many counts of this clonotype. This sequence joins TRBV3-1 and TRBJ2-3; TRBD2 matches 8 bases. The CDR3 sequence is 15 residues long. The V segment lost 1 base and the J segment 4 bases; nucleotides outside the gene matches: 4. Per the germline V gene, CDR1 is LGHDT and CDR2 is YNNKEL (reference sequence). The CDR3 here is CASSQALAVADTQYF. The CDR3 DNA reads as TGTGCCAGCAGCCAAGCACTAGCGGTGGCAGATACGCAGTATTTT.

This clonotype was picked up many times. The chain links TRBV5-1 to TRBJ2-5, with TRBD1 matching 7 bases. With V trimmed by 4 bases and J by 3 bases, 6 bases remained unmatched. The CDR3 is made up of 14 amino acids. Germline CDR1 SGHRS, CDR2 YFSETQ. This chain's CDR3 is CASSETGSEETQYF. CDR3 bases: TGCGCCAGCAGCGAGACAGGGAGCGAAGAGACCCAGTACTTC. The full variable domain, completed using reference TRBV5-1 and TRBJ2-5, is KAGVTQTPRYLIKTRGQQVTLSCSPISGHRSVSWYQQTPGQGLQFLFEYFSETQRNKGNFPGRFSGRQFSNSRSEMNVSTLELGDSALYLCASSETGSEETQYFGPGTRLLVL.

In this sample, this clonotype turned up many times. The rearrangement uses TRBV28 and TRBJ1-2, with TRBD1 matching 9 bases. The CDR3 has 18 residues. Germline V CDR1 and CDR2: MDHEN, SYDVKM. J gave up 2 bases and V 5 bases, and 15 bases lay outside the gene matches. The CDR3 nucleotides are TGTGCCAGCAGTCGAGGATCCGGGTACAGGGGGCGAAACTATGGCTACACCTTC. Translated: CASSRGSGYRGRNYGYTF.

In this sample, this clonotype turned up many times. The chain has TRBV28 and TRBJ2-4; no definite D call. Germline loops: CDR1 MDHEN, CDR2 SYDVKM. This CDR3 is built from 15 residues. The V end lost 6 bases, the J end lost 0 bases, and 12 bases lay between the germline ends. The CDR3 nucleotides read TGTGCCAGCAGCGCCCGACTTAAAGCCAAAAACATTCAGTACTTC. The encoded protein is CASSARLKAKNIQYF.

A few counts support this clonotype. V and J are TRBV18 and TRBJ2-3; D gene ambiguous. CDR1 and CDR2 from the germline V gene are KGHSH and LQKENI. CDR3 length: 16 amino acids. V was cut by 2 bases and J by 0 bases, with 12 bases left in between. For the CDR3, the DNA is TGTGCCAGCTCACCAAACCAAATGGGTAGCACAGATACGCAGTATTTT. Translating it yields CASSPNQMGSTDTQYF. The whole variable domain, filled in from reference TRBV18 and TRBJ2-3, reads NAGVMQNPRHLVRRRGQEARLRCSPMKGHSHVYWYRQLPEEGLKFMVYLQKENIIDESGMPKERFSAEFPKEGPSILRIQQVVRGDSAAYFCASSPNQMGSTDTQYFGPGTRLTVL.

This clonotype was counted many times. This sequence joins TRBV29-1 and TRBJ2-4, with TRBD2 identical over 7 bases. The CDR3 extends over 14 amino acids. Germline CDR1 and CDR2: SQVTM and ANQGSEA. With 8 bases clipped from V and 6 bases from J, the junction kept 13 bases outside the gene matches. The CDR3 region has the DNA TGCAGCACCCTGAGGGAGGGCGGTGGAAACATTCAGTACTTC. Translation gives CSTLREGGGNIQYF.

This clonotype came up many times. The DNA of the CDR3 is TGCGCCAGCAGCTTGTCCCGGGGTCCCACTGGGGCCAACGTCCTGACTTTC. Translating gives CASSLSRGPTGANVLTF. The chain employs TRBV5-1 and TRBJ2-6, with D maybe TRBD2 (5 bases). The germline CDR1 and CDR2 sequences are SGHRS and YFSETQ. V lost 1 base, J lost 2 bases, and 13 bases lay in between. This CDR3 spans 17 amino acids.

This clonotype has a count of ten or more. V usage is TRBV7-2 and J usage is TRBJ2-7; 7 bases are a match to TRBD1. The CDR3 sequence is 15 residues long. V shed 0 bases, J shed 2 bases, and the junction held 4 bases outside the gene matches. The germline V gene has CDR1 SGHTA and CDR2 FQGNSA. CDR3: CASSLANRGPYEQYF. Written as DNA, the CDR3 is TGTGCCAGCAGCTTAGCGAACAGGGGACCCTACGAGCAGTACTTC.

This chain joins TRBV7-6 and TRBJ1-6; 8 bases match TRBD1. The J segment lost 9 bases and the V segment lost 4 bases, leaving 8 bases of the junction unmatched. Germline lookup yields CDR1 SGHVS and CDR2 FNYEAQ. The CDR3 consists of 15 residues. The CDR3 DNA reads as TGTGCCAGCAGCTCGCAGACAGGGGCCGGTTCACCCCTCCACTTT. As protein: CASSSQTGAGSPLHF.

This chain joins TRBV30 and TRBJ2-7; perhaps D is TRBD1 or TRBD2 (6 bases each). Germline V CDR1 and CDR2: GTSNPN, SVGIG (reference sequence). V lost 3 bases to trimming and J lost 4 bases, with 13 bases between them. CDR3 size: 13 residues. CDR3 nucleotide sequence: TGTGCCTGGAGCGCCGGGGGCCCATACGAGCAGTACTTC. Translation gives CAWSAGGPYEQYF.

There are many counts of this clonotype. The V and J genes are TRBV12-3 or TRBV12-4 and TRBJ1-5; D is ambiguous. The CDR3 is 15 amino acids. V was trimmed by 7 bases and J by 5 bases, leaving 18 bases between them. CDR3 region: CASTKGPFGDQPQHF. CDR3 coding DNA: TGTGCCAGCACCAAGGGTCCTTTCGGAGATCAGCCCCAGCATTTT.

This clonotype was detected many times. The V gene is TRBV4-1, the J gene TRBJ1-6, with D hard to call. Germline values: CDR1 MGHRA, CDR2 YSYEKL. The CDR3 consists of 18 residues. V was cut by 1 base and J by 0 bases, with 13 bases left in between. The CDR3 region is CASSQAGRLSSYNSPLHF. In DNA form, the CDR3 reads TGCGCCAGCAGCCAAGCAGGTCGGCTGAGCTCCTATAATTCACCCCTCCACTTT.